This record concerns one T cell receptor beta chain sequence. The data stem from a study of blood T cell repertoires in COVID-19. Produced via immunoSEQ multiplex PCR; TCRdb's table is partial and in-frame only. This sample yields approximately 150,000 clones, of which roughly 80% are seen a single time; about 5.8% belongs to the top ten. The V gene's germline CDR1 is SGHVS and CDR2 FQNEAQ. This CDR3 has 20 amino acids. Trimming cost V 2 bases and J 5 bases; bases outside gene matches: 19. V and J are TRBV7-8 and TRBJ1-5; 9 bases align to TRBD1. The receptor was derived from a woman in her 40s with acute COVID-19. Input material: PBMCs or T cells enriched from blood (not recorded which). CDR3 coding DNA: TGTGCCAGCAGCTTATTGTATTTTGTGGACAGGGGTAACCTCCATCAGCCCCAGCATTTT. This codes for CASSLLYFVDRGNLHQPQHF.